This passage covers 18 T cell receptor beta chains from one sample sequenced in a study of cytomegalovirus exposure and HLA in healthy donors. The protocol was immunoSEQ multiplex PCR, while the TCRdb copy is restricted to in-frame clones and leaves out a portion. The table includes about 49,000 clones, about 91% detected once. The sequencing input was PBMCs. The receptors here all came from a man younger than 30 in good health and CMV-seronegative.

DNA for the CDR3: TGTGCCAGCGGAAAAAAACTAGCGAGAGACCACAATGAGCAGTTCTTC. Protein sequence: CASGKKLARDHNEQFF. The V gene is TRBV5-4, the J gene TRBJ2-1; TRBD2 agrees at 7 bases. Per the germline V gene, CDR1 is SGHNT and CDR2 is YYREEE (reference sequence). This CDR3 spans 16 amino acids. Germline trimming cut 7 bases from V and 5 bases from J; bases unmatched to any gene: 15.

The chain carries TRBV2 and TRBJ2-1, with 9 bases lining up with TRBD2. The CDR3 totals 14 residues. Trimming removed 7 bases from V and 6 bases from J; junction bases left unmatched: 7. Germline loops: CDR1 SNHLY, CDR2 FYNNEI. The CDR3 region has the DNA TGTGCCAGCATGCGGGGGGGGGCGGGCAATGAGCAGTTCTTC. This codes for CASMRGGAGNEQFF.

The rearrangement uses TRBV27 and TRBJ2-5, with 8 bases fitting TRBD2. The CDR3 spans 16 residues. V lost 6 bases and J lost 1; bases outside the gene matches: 10. CDR1 is MNHEY and CDR2 is SMNVEV in the germline V gene (reference sequence). The CDR3 loop reads CASRGVAGLFQETQYF. In nucleotides, the CDR3 is TGTGCCAGCAGGGGGGTAGCGGGACTGTTCCAAGAGACCCAGTACTTC.

The chain recombines TRBV2 with TRBJ1-5; D is uncertain. This CDR3 region has 14 residues. Germline CDR1 and CDR2: SNHLY and FYNNEI. Trimming left V 4 bases short and J 3 bases short, with 10 bases between. CDR3 bases: TGTGCCAGCAGTGGAGCACAGTTCAATCAGCCCCAGCATTTT. Protein: CASSGAQFNQPQHF.

The rearrangement joins TRBV18 to TRBJ2-5; D perhaps matches TRBD1 (6 bases). The V gene lost 1 base and the J gene lost 1 base, with 10 bases spanning the gap. This CDR3 has 15 residues. Germline CDR1 is KGHSH and CDR2 is LQKENI. The CDR3 sequence: CASSPLGALQETQYF. CDR3 in DNA: TGTGCCAGCTCACCACTGGGGGCCCTCCAAGAGACCCAGTACTTC.

The CDR3 sequence: CASSPKTGSYEQYF. The CDR3 DNA is TGCGCCAGCAGCCCCAAGACAGGATCCTACGAGCAGTACTTC. This chain uses TRBV5-1 with TRBJ2-7, with a tentative D call TRBD1 (6 bases). The V and J ends lost 4 bases and 1 base respectively, with 12 bases between them. The CDR3 covers 14 residues. CDR1 and CDR2 from the germline V gene are SGHRS and YFSETQ.

V is TRBV9 and J is TRBJ2-5; TRBD2 matches at 14 bases. Germline V gene sequence: CDR1 SGDLS, CDR2 YYNGEE. This CDR3 contains 18 residues. The ends lost 0 bases at V and 2 bases at J; junction bases unmatched: 6. The CDR3 reads CASSVGGTSGGNQETQYF. DNA for the CDR3: TGTGCCAGCAGCGTAGGAGGGACTAGCGGGGGAAATCAAGAGACCCAGTACTTC. The entire variable domain, with the rest obtained from reference TRBV9 and TRBJ2-5, is as follows: DSGVTQTPKHLITATGQRVTLRCSPRSGDLSVYWYQQSLDQGLQFLIQYYNGEERAKGNILERFSAQQFPDLHSELNLSSLELGDSALYFCASSVGGTSGGNQETQYFGPGTRLLVL.

This clone was seen only a few times. The CDR3 reads CASSDWRNEQYF. The CDR3 DNA is TGCGCCAGCAGTGATTGGAGGAACGAGCAGTACTTC. The rearrangement joins TRBV10-1 to TRBJ2-7; D possibly corresponds to TRBD2 (5 bases). The CDR3 runs to 12 residues. Germline V gives CDR1 WNHNN, CDR2 SYGVQD (reference sequence). V lost 3 bases and J lost 5, with 8 bases in between.

V and J are TRBV28 and TRBJ1-5; TRBD1 matches at 7 bases. The CDR3 runs 14 residues. V lost 6 bases, J lost 5 bases, and 7 bases stayed unmatched. Per germline, CDR1 MDHEN and CDR2 SYDVKM. CDR3 coding DNA: TGTGCCAGCAGCCCGGGACAGAGTTATCAGCCCCAGCATTTT. Its protein is CASSPGQSYQPQHF.

The chain combines TRBV7-2 with TRBJ1-5; tentative D call: TRBD1 (5 bases). CDR3 length: 15 residues. The germline gives CDR1 SGHTA, CDR2 FQGNSA. Trimming stripped 4 bases from V and 6 bases from J, with 16 bases between. The CDR3 spells CASSSQGMVGQPQHF. CDR3 DNA sequence: TGTGCCAGCAGCTCGCAGGGTATGGTGGGTCAGCCCCAGCATTTT.

As DNA, the CDR3 is TGCGCCAGCAGTCCCCTGCGCGGAGATACGCAGTATTTT. Encoded protein: CASSPLRGDTQYF. The rearrangement joins TRBV10-1 to TRBJ2-3; D gene ambiguous. With 5 bases removed from V and 5 bases from J, the gap between germline ends came to 11 bases. Germline assignment: CDR1 WNHNN and CDR2 SYGVQD (reference sequence). This CDR3 has 13 residues.

The chain is built from TRBV5-1 and TRBJ1-3; a possible D gene is TRBD1 (6 bases). Germline V lookup: CDR1 SGHRS, CDR2 YFSETQ. V was clipped by 4 bases and J by 0 bases, with 11 bases between them. This CDR3 has 15 amino acids. The CDR3 region is CASSPTGLSGNTIYF. In DNA form, the CDR3 reads TGCGCCAGCAGCCCGACAGGACTCTCTGGAAACACCATATATTTT.

This clone was observed a single time. The rearrangement links TRBV6-5 to TRBJ2-5; TRBD2 might be the D (6 bases). There are 11 residues in the CDR3. Germline-derived CDR1 and CDR2 are MNHEY and SVGAGI. The V gene lost 2 bases and the J gene lost 9 bases, with 7 bases spanning the gap. The CDR3 DNA is TGTGCCAGCAGTTACACGGGGGCCCAGTACTTC. This translates into CASSYTGAQYF.

The rearrangement joins TRBV6-1 to TRBJ1-2; weak D call: TRBD1 (5 bases). The length of the CDR3 is 15 residues. Trimming took off 6 bases at V and 3 bases at J, with 17 bases between the two ends. Germline CDR1 MNHNS, CDR2 SASEGT. The CDR3 DNA reads as TGTGCCAGCAGAAGTGCGACAGTTCCGGACTATGGCTACACCTTC. This encodes CASRSATVPDYGYTF.

V gene TRBV11-3 combines with J gene TRBJ1-5; no clear D. The CDR3 has 13 amino acids. Germline CDR1 is SGHNT and CDR2 is YENEEA. The V and J ends lost 5 bases and 0 bases respectively, with 5 bases between them. The CDR3 region has the DNA TGTGCCAGCAGCGAGAGTAGCAATCAGCCCCAGCATTTT. Protein product: CASSESSNQPQHF. Drawing the rest from reference TRBV11-3 and TRBJ1-5, the complete variable domain is EAGVVQSPRYKIIEKKQPVAFWCNPISGHNTLYWYLQNLGQGPELLIRYENEEAVDDSQLPKDRFSAERLKGVDSTLKIQPAELGDSAVYLCASSESSNQPQHFGDGTRLSIL.

V and J are TRBV7-3 and TRBJ2-5; tentatively, D is TRBD1 (5 bases). Per germline, CDR1 SGHTA and CDR2 FQGTGA. Deletions cut 1 base from V and 0 bases from J, with 15 bases between. This CDR3 region has 17 residues. The DNA for the CDR3 is TGTGCCAGCAGCTTAAATGGAAGGACAATGTACCAAGAGACCCAGTACTTC. This encodes CASSLNGRTMYQETQYF.

The CDR3: CASSPNLGQGVTGELFF. The CDR3 nucleotides read TGTGCCAGCAGTCCGAATCTGGGACAGGGGGTCACCGGGGAGCTGTTTTTT. This rearrangement joins TRBV28 to TRBJ2-2; 11 bases fit TRBD1. V lost 5 bases to trimming and J lost 4 bases; unmatched junction nucleotides: 9. The length of the CDR3 is 17 residues. CDR1 is MDHEN and CDR2 is SYDVKM in the germline V gene.

The rearrangement links TRBV13 to TRBJ2-7, with D maybe TRBD2 (6 bases). The CDR3 length is 16 residues. Germline assignment: CDR1 PRHDT and CDR2 FYEKMQ (reference sequence). Between the trimmed V and J ends, which lost 0 bases and 4 bases, there was a span of 16 bases. In DNA form, the CDR3 reads TGTGCCAGCAGCTTAGGCGGTGCGGGAAAGGAGTACGAGCAGTACTTC. Protein sequence: CASSLGGAGKEYEQYF.